This is a list of T cell receptor beta chains from one sample in a study of cytomegalovirus exposure and HLA in healthy donors. Using immunoSEQ multiplex PCR, the repertoire was profiled, and TCRdb retains in-frame clones only, with some absent. The sample has 150,000 to 200,000 clones, 80% to 85% seen once. The sample comprised PBMCs. The receptors shown here come from a woman younger than 30 in good health and CMV-seronegative. CDR3s leave out the opening cysteine and the closing phenylalanine or tryptophan.

V: TRBV7-8
J: TRBJ1-2
length: 12
CDR3: AIQLLGGNYGYT

V: TRBV5-6
J: TRBJ2-3
length: 14
CDR3: ASSLALLTRTDTQY

V: TRBV2
J: TRBJ1-4
length: 11
CDR3: ASSIRTSEKLF

V: TRBV7-9
J: TRBJ1-4
length: 15
CDR3: ASSPGEGAATNEKLF

V: TRBV18
J: TRBJ2-7
length: 14
CDR3: ASSPRSTSGNYEQY

V: TRBV27
J: TRBJ2-5
length: 13
CDR3: ASSPPQGLQETQY

V: TRBV2
J: TRBJ2-5
length: 12
CDR3: ASSETPPLETQY

V: TRBV21-1
J: TRBJ1-2
length: 10
CDR3: ASSKCARCYT

V: TRBV4-1
J: TRBJ2-3
length: 13
CDR3: ASSHNYQPTDTQY

V: TRBV10-3
J: TRBJ2-3
length: 13
CDR3: AISQLAGIADTQY

V: TRBV5-6
J: TRBJ1-4
length: 12
CDR3: ASSQGWENEKLF

V: TRBV19
J: TRBJ2-2
length: 11
CDR3: ASSYRGPGELF

V: TRBV19
J: TRBJ2-7
length: 11
CDR3: ASSAGTVYEQY

V: TRBV4-1
J: TRBJ2-7
length: 13
CDR3: ASSQERFSGGEQY

V: TRBV7-6
J: TRBJ2-4
length: 15
CDR3: ASSLISTGDAKNIQY

V: TRBV5-1
J: TRBJ1-2
length: 12
CDR3: ASTPDRTNGGYT

V: TRBV9
J: TRBJ1-6
length: 12
CDR3: ASSVLGGDSPLH

V: TRBV6-5
J: TRBJ2-7
length: 11
CDR3: ASSYGQSYEQY

V: TRBV1
J: TRBJ2-5
length: 15
CDR3: TSSQDPSAGVGETQY

V: TRBV18
J: TRBJ1-4
length: 14
CDR3: ASSLTDRGSNEKLF